This record looks at one T cell receptor beta chain sequence and its context. One junction end does not reproduce the germline sequence, and a read error may be involved. Some clones are missing from TCRdb's copy, which holds only in-frame ones; the method was immunoSEQ multiplex PCR. The data hold 150,000 to 200,000 clones, with 94% observed a single time. The source of the sample is a study of T cell responses to AZD1222 COVID-19 vaccine. Per the germline V gene, CDR1 is SEHNR and CDR2 is FQNEAQ (reference sequence). This CDR3 is built from 14 residues. The input for sequencing was peripheral blood, taken 28 days after the second AZD1222 dose. This clonotype originated in an adult who received the AZD1222 COVID-19 vaccine. The rearrangement joins TRBV7-9 to TRBJ2-1, with TRBD2 as a possible D gene (6 bases). The CDR3, as DNA: TGTGCCAGCAGCTTTGGGCGGGACCCCACAACCCGACTCTTC. It yields the protein CASSFGRDPTTRLF.